This is a list of T cell receptor beta chains from one sample in a study of cytomegalovirus exposure and HLA in healthy donors. Here immunoSEQ multiplex PCR was the method, and the copy in TCRdb shows in-frame clones only, minus some. The sample includes 100,000 to 150,000 clones, 76% of them seen just once. The specimen sequenced was PBMCs. These receptors were collected from a man aged 50-59 years in good health and CMV-seronegative. The CDR3 runs from the conserved cysteine through the conserved F or W. Fields, in order: clone size, V gene, D gene, J gene, CDR3 DNA, CDR3 protein. D genes are given only for firm matches. Expanded clones are given a class, and other clones once, few, many or no size at all.

clone size: .; V gene: TRBV2; D gene: .; J gene: TRBJ1-1; CDR3 DNA: TGTGCCAGCAGTGAAAATCGGGGGGGACACGAAGCTTTCTTT; CDR3 protein: CASSENRGGHEAFF
clone size: few; V gene: TRBV4-3; D gene: .; J gene: TRBJ2-2; CDR3 DNA: TGCGCCAGCAGCCAAGATTCGGCGGGCGGGGAGCTGTTTTTT; CDR3 protein: CASSQDSAGGELFF
clone size: .; V gene: TRBV29-1; D gene: TRBD1; J gene: TRBJ2-2; CDR3 DNA: TGCAGCGTTTCACGGCTTCCGGGACAGGGTTACACCGGGGAGCTGTTTTTT; CDR3 protein: CSVSRLPGQGYTGELFF
clone size: .; V gene: TRBV5-1; D gene: TRBD1; J gene: TRBJ2-5; CDR3 DNA: TGCGCCAGCAGCCTGGGGCCCACAGGGGGCCAAGAGACCCAGTACTTC; CDR3 protein: CASSLGPTGGQETQYF
clone size: .; V gene: TRBV9; D gene: TRBD2; J gene: TRBJ2-3; CDR3 DNA: TGTGCCAGCAGCGTAGCCCTCAGGACTAGCGGGGCGAGCACAGATACGCAGTATTTT; CDR3 protein: CASSVALRTSGASTDTQYF
clone size: few; V gene: TRBV19; D gene: TRBD1; J gene: TRBJ2-5; CDR3 DNA: TGTGCCAGTAGTATTCCCGGACAGGGAAAAGAGACCCAGTACTTC; CDR3 protein: CASSIPGQGKETQYF
clone size: .; V gene: TRBV7-2; D gene: TRBD2; J gene: TRBJ2-1; CDR3 DNA: TGTGCCAGCAGCGCAGGGACTAGCAATCCGTTCTTC; CDR3 protein: CASSAGTSNPFF
clone size: .; V gene: TRBV5-1; D gene: .; J gene: TRBJ1-1; CDR3 DNA: TGCGCCAGCAGCTTGGTGGCAGGGTGGGATACCACTGAAGCTTTCTTT; CDR3 protein: CASSLVAGWDTTEAFF
clone size: .; V gene: TRBV5-6; D gene: .; J gene: TRBJ1-6; CDR3 DNA: TGTGCCAGCAGCCTCGGGATACGGTCCAATTCACCCCTCCACTTT; CDR3 protein: CASSLGIRSNSPLHF
clone size: .; V gene: TRBV5-6; D gene: TRBD1; J gene: TRBJ2-7; CDR3 DNA: TGTGCCAGCAGCTTCCGGGACAGGGGGGGCAACGAGCAGTACTTC; CDR3 protein: CASSFRDRGGNEQYF
clone size: .; V gene: TRBV14; D gene: TRBD1; J gene: TRBJ2-1; CDR3 DNA: TGTGCCAGCAGCCAACTCCCGGGACAGGGGCAAGGGGATGAGCAGTTCTTC; CDR3 protein: CASSQLPGQGQGDEQFF
clone size: .; V gene: TRBV5-4; D gene: .; J gene: TRBJ2-2; CDR3 DNA: TGTGCCAGCAGCTTTGGTGGGGGCCGCACCGGGGAGCTGTTTTTT; CDR3 protein: CASSFGGGRTGELFF
clone size: .; V gene: TRBV6-5; D gene: .; J gene: TRBJ1-6; CDR3 DNA: TGTGCCAGCAGTTACGGAGGTTCACCCCTCCACTTT; CDR3 protein: CASSYGGSPLHF
clone size: .; V gene: TRBV11-2; D gene: .; J gene: TRBJ2-1; CDR3 DNA: TGTGCCAGCAGCGGGCTAGGCAGGGGTTTGGAGTGGTCCTACAATGAGCAGTTCTTC; CDR3 protein: CASSGLGRGLEWSYNEQFF
clone size: .; V gene: TRBV5-1; D gene: .; J gene: TRBJ1-1; CDR3 DNA: TGCGCCAGCAGCTCCCCGGTAGGGGGGAACACTGAAGCTTTCTTT; CDR3 protein: CASSSPVGGNTEAFF
clone size: .; V gene: TRBV4-2; D gene: .; J gene: TRBJ2-2; CDR3 DNA: TGTGCCAGCAGCCAATTTGGGGGCCCCGACACCGGGGAGCTGTTTTTT; CDR3 protein: CASSQFGGPDTGELFF
clone size: .; V gene: TRBV6-1; D gene: TRBD1; J gene: TRBJ2-1; CDR3 DNA: TGTGCCAGCAGTCCAGGGGGCCGGGGTGAGCAGTTCTTC; CDR3 protein: CASSPGGRGEQFF
clone size: .; V gene: TRBV11-3; D gene: .; J gene: TRBJ2-3; CDR3 DNA: TGTGCCAGCAGCTTACAGGGACAAGGCACAGATACGCAGTATTTT; CDR3 protein: CASSLQGQGTDTQYF
clone size: .; V gene: TRBV7-3; D gene: TRBD2; J gene: TRBJ2-1; CDR3 DNA: TGTGCCAGCAGCTTGGGATTGGAGCGGGGGGTGGATGAGCAGTTCTTC; CDR3 protein: CASSLGLERGVDEQFF
clone size: .; V gene: TRBV19; D gene: .; J gene: TRBJ1-3; CDR3 DNA: TGTGCCAGTAGTAGCCCCACAGGGCCTGGAAACACCATATATTTT; CDR3 protein: CASSSPTGPGNTIYF
clone size: .; V gene: TRBV2; D gene: TRBD1; J gene: TRBJ1-4; CDR3 DNA: TGTGCCAGCAGCGGGACAGAGTGGGAAAAACTGTTTTTT; CDR3 protein: CASSGTEWEKLFF
clone size: .; V gene: TRBV6-6; D gene: .; J gene: TRBJ1-5; CDR3 DNA: TGCGCCAGCAGTCTACAGGGCCGAGGGCAGCCCCAGCATTTT; CDR3 protein: CASSLQGRGQPQHF
clone size: .; V gene: TRBV6-5; D gene: TRBD1; J gene: TRBJ1-2; CDR3 DNA: TGTGCCAGCAGTTCCAGGGGGCCTCGCCTCTATGGCTACACCTTC; CDR3 protein: CASSSRGPRLYGYTF
clone size: few; V gene: TRBV7-9; D gene: TRBD2; J gene: TRBJ2-7; CDR3 DNA: TGTGCCAGCAGCTTGGGAGGGACGTTGGTGGGGTACTTC; CDR3 protein: CASSLGGTLVGYF
clone size: .; V gene: TRBV6-5; D gene: TRBD1; J gene: TRBJ2-5; CDR3 DNA: TGTGCCAGCAGGCCAGGGGACAGGGGGGAGACCCAGTACTTC; CDR3 protein: CASRPGDRGETQYF
clone size: .; V gene: TRBV7-9; D gene: .; J gene: TRBJ1-1; CDR3 DNA: TGTGCCAGCAGCTCGGGGGGGAACACTGAAGCTTTCTTT; CDR3 protein: CASSSGGNTEAFF
clone size: .; V gene: TRBV5-1; D gene: .; J gene: TRBJ2-1; CDR3 DNA: TGCGCCACTTCAACCGACAGGAAAGACAATGAGCAGTTCTTC; CDR3 protein: CATSTDRKDNEQFF
clone size: .; V gene: TRBV7-9; D gene: .; J gene: TRBJ2-2; CDR3 DNA: TGTTCCACCAGACCAGGACAAGGGCAGGGGTCCACCGGGGAGCTGTTTTTT; CDR3 protein: CSTRPGQGQGSTGELFF
clone size: .; V gene: TRBV5-1; D gene: TRBD2; J gene: TRBJ2-3; CDR3 DNA: TGCGCCAGCAGCGGGCTAGCGGGGAACACAGATACGCAGTATTTT; CDR3 protein: CASSGLAGNTDTQYF
clone size: .; V gene: TRBV10-3; D gene: .; J gene: TRBJ2-7; CDR3 DNA: TGTGCCATCAGTGAGTTTTTAGAGGACGAGCAGTACTTC; CDR3 protein: CAISEFLEDEQYF
clone size: .; V gene: TRBV5-4; D gene: .; J gene: TRBJ2-5; CDR3 DNA: TGTGCCAGCAGCTCTCCCGTTGGGGGGAAAGAGACCCAGTACTTC; CDR3 protein: CASSSPVGGKETQYF
clone size: .; V gene: TRBV4-2; D gene: TRBD1; J gene: TRBJ2-2; CDR3 DNA: TGTGCCAGCAGCCAAGATCCAGGGGGGAACACCGGGGAGCTGTTTTTT; CDR3 protein: CASSQDPGGNTGELFF
clone size: .; V gene: TRBV5-4; D gene: TRBD1; J gene: TRBJ1-3; CDR3 DNA: TGTGCCAGCAGCACCGGGACAGGGGGCCTTTCCTCTGGAAACACCATATATTTT; CDR3 protein: CASSTGTGGLSSGNTIYF
clone size: few; V gene: TRBV5-4; D gene: TRBD1; J gene: TRBJ1-4; CDR3 DNA: TGTGCCAGCAGCTTCCACCGGGACAGGGGTACAACTAATGAAAAACTGTTTTTT; CDR3 protein: CASSFHRDRGTTNEKLFF
clone size: .; V gene: TRBV4-2; D gene: .; J gene: TRBJ1-1; CDR3 DNA: TGTGCCAGCAGCCGGGGGCTCACTGAAGCTTTCTTT; CDR3 protein: CASSRGLTEAFF
clone size: .; V gene: TRBV19; D gene: TRBD2; J gene: TRBJ2-3; CDR3 DNA: TGTGCCAGTAGTATAGGGACTAGCGGGGGTGCAGATACGCAGTATTTT; CDR3 protein: CASSIGTSGGADTQYF
clone size: .; V gene: TRBV9; D gene: TRBD1; J gene: TRBJ1-1; CDR3 DNA: TGTGCCAGCAGCTTCGGACAGGGGGCCGGGAACACTGAAGCTTTCTTT; CDR3 protein: CASSFGQGAGNTEAFF
clone size: .; V gene: TRBV18; D gene: .; J gene: TRBJ1-6; CDR3 DNA: TGTGCTAGCTCACAGTTTTTCAGCGATAATTCACCCCTCCACTTT; CDR3 protein: CASSQFFSDNSPLHF
clone size: few; V gene: TRBV5-5; D gene: .; J gene: TRBJ2-3; CDR3 DNA: TGTGCCAGCAGCAGACCAGGCACGAATACGCAGTATTTT; CDR3 protein: CASSRPGTNTQYF
clone size: .; V gene: TRBV6-1; D gene: .; J gene: TRBJ1-3; CDR3 DNA: TGTGCCAGCAGTGAGCCCCCCTTCGGGAGGAACACCATATATTTT; CDR3 protein: CASSEPPFGRNTIYF
clone size: .; V gene: TRBV9; D gene: .; J gene: TRBJ2-7; CDR3 DNA: TGTGCCAGCAGCGTAGCTTCGACTTCTTACGAGCAGTACTTC; CDR3 protein: CASSVASTSYEQYF
clone size: few; V gene: TRBV4-2; D gene: TRBD2; J gene: TRBJ2-7; CDR3 DNA: TGTGCCAGCAGCCCATCTAGCGGGGGGCGCTACGAGCAGTACTTC; CDR3 protein: CASSPSSGGRYEQYF
clone size: .; V gene: TRBV6-5; D gene: .; J gene: TRBJ1-1; CDR3 DNA: TGTGCCAGCAGTTACTCTGAGGGGGAGACTGAAGCTTTCTTT; CDR3 protein: CASSYSEGETEAFF
clone size: many; V gene: TRBV2; D gene: .; J gene: TRBJ1-6; CDR3 DNA: TGTGCCAGCAGGGAACAGGGAGGCTATAATTCACCCCTCCACTTT; CDR3 protein: CASREQGGYNSPLHF
clone size: .; V gene: TRBV27; D gene: .; J gene: TRBJ2-1; CDR3 DNA: TGTGCCAGCAGTTTAAGCCAAACCTACAATGAGCAGTTCTTC; CDR3 protein: CASSLSQTYNEQFF
clone size: few; V gene: TRBV4-3; D gene: TRBD1; J gene: TRBJ2-7; CDR3 DNA: TGCGCCAGCAGCCAAGAGGCCGACAGGGGGCGCGAGCAGTACTTC; CDR3 protein: CASSQEADRGREQYF
clone size: .; V gene: TRBV6-5; D gene: TRBD1; J gene: TRBJ1-2; CDR3 DNA: TGTGCCAGCAGTGAAGGGGGCTACTCTGGCTACACCTTC; CDR3 protein: CASSEGGYSGYTF
clone size: once; V gene: TRBV5-1; D gene: .; J gene: TRBJ1-3; CDR3 DNA: TGCGCCAGCAGCCCTGGCGAAGGCGGAAGCTCTGGAAACACCATATATTTT; CDR3 protein: CASSPGEGGSSGNTIYF
clone size: once; V gene: TRBV7-9; D gene: .; J gene: TRBJ2-1; CDR3 DNA: TGTGCCAGCACCCTACTCCGGGTGAGCTCCTACAATGAGCAGTTCTTC; CDR3 protein: CASTLLRVSSYNEQFF
clone size: .; V gene: TRBV27; D gene: TRBD1; J gene: TRBJ1-6; CDR3 DNA: TGTGCCAGCAGCTACTGGACAGGGACTTCCTATAATTCACCCCTCCACTTT; CDR3 protein: CASSYWTGTSYNSPLHF